The clone carrying this T cell receptor (beta chain) was counted between two and nine times. The antigen remains unidentified. V lost 7 bases, J lost 4 bases, and 10 bases lay in between. CDR3 length: 13 residues. CDR1 and CDR2 from the germline V gene are MNHNS and SASEGT. The data derive from a study of human T cells and chemical hapten exposure. Notes on the study in general: It was expanded TCRs that formed significantly more large CDR3 similarity clusters than controls did. The study found that PT1 expanded TCR counts correlated positively with patch test score.

Stated time point: patch test 2, 6 weeks after DPC sensitization. Treatment: therapeutic diphenylcyclopropenone sensitization with weekly scalp DPC. Within the library, unique molecular identifiers were attached to each individual cDNA molecule. In the original analysis: Per sample, the median was roughly 96,000 TCRs, with values from about 24,000 to 680,000. TCRdb re-called the RACE reads through MiXCR, storing one row per CDR3 protein. TCRdb's processing, not the authors', yielded these V and J calls. The sample carries over 40,000 distinct CDR3 sequences, 3% to 4% recorded once. The sequences come from whole blood, collected in connection with sensitization to the hapten diphenylcyclopropenone (DPC). The chain combines TRBV6-1 with TRBJ2-2; weak D call: TRBD1 (5 bases). This sequence was found in a man aged 35 to 55 with alopecia areata. Some clones in this sample may be carry-over from other donors' samples. The DNA of the CDR3 is TGTGCCAGCACACAGGCTTCCACCGGGGAGCTGTTTTTT. Encoded protein: CASTQASTGELFF.